The present T cell receptor beta chain was sequenced within a study of blood T cell repertoires in COVID-19. Study background: From the United States, Italy and Spain came samples of acute and convalescent COVID-19.

In the original processing: Reference gene primer amplification in the assay estimated nucleated cell counts. The assay was immunoSEQ multiplex PCR, and TCRdb's table has in-frame clones only and misses some. Clone size and V and J calls were adopted from that table, with D and trimming inferred from the DNA. The sample contains approximately 250,000 clones, around nine tenths of which appear only once. Germline V lookup: CDR1 GTSNPN, CDR2 SVGIG (reference sequence). The CDR3 extends over 13 amino acids. V lost 1 base to trimming and J lost 7 bases; unmatched junction nucleotides: 2. Sequencing used peripheral blood. This chain links TRBV30 with TRBJ2-1; 9 bases line up with TRBD2. The clonotype comes from a man aged 35-49 years with active or convalescent COVID-19. CDR3 bases: TGTGCCTGGAGTGGCGGGAGGGATAATGAGCAGTTCTTC. It is translated as CAWSGGRDNEQFF.